This T cell receptor beta chain was sequenced during a study of blood T cell repertoires in COVID-19. Only in-frame clones appear in the TCRdb table, and some are missing; sequencing was by immunoSEQ multiplex PCR. The sample consists of more than 100,000 clones, approximately 83% of them appearing once. With 8 bases removed from V and 0 bases from J, the gap between germline ends came to 9 bases. The CDR3 has 14 amino acids. Germline CDR1 is SGHRS and CDR2 is YFSETQ. The sequence came from a woman in her 50s with acute or convalescent COVID-19. This sequence joins TRBV5-1 and TRBJ2-6; D is ambiguous. Sequencing was carried out using peripheral blood. CDR3 sequence (DNA): TGCGCCAGTGACGCTAGCTCTGGGGCCAACGTCCTGACTTTC. Its translation: CASDASSGANVLTF.